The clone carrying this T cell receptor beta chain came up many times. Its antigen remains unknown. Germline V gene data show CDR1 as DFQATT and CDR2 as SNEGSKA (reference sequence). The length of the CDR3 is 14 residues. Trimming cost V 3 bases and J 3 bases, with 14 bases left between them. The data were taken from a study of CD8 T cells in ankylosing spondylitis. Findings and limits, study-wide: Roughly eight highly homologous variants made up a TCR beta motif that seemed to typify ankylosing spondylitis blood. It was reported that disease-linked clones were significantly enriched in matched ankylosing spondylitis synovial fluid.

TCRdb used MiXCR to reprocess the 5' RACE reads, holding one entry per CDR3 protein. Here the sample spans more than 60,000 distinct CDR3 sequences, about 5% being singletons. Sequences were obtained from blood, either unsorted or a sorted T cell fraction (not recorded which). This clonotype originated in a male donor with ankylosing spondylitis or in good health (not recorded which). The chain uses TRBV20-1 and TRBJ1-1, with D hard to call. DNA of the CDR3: TGCAGTGCTAGGGGTTTTCCTGGGGACACTGAAGCTTTCTTT. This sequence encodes CSARGFPGDTEAFF.